The 24 T cell receptor beta chains presented below share a single source sample, sequenced in a study of T cells in Graves' hyperthyroidism and ophthalmopathy. Amplified TCR beta CDR3 regions came from RNA transcripts. During a first-round RT-PCR of the TCR CDR3, the HTBI primer set was used. TCRdb processed the multiplex PCR reads anew with MiXCR; each CDR3 protein has one entry. The table records about 570,000 distinct CDR3 sequences, just over 45% of them present only once. Sequencing was performed on peripheral blood or thyroid tissue (not recorded which). The receptors were sampled from an adult woman with Graves' disease, either hyperthyroidism or ophthalmopathy (not recorded which).

V is TRBV7-3 and J is TRBJ1-5, with D unclear. Germline V gene data show CDR1 as SGHTA and CDR2 as FQGTGA. The CDR3 covers 15 residues. V was shortened by 4 bases and J by 7 bases, with 17 bases between the two germline ends. Here the CDR3 reads CASSSWTGHKQPQHF. CDR3 bases: TGTGCCAGCAGCTCTTGGACGGGTCATAAGCAGCCCCAGCATTTT.

The table lists this clonotype with many counts. The CDR3: CASSQTLTGGSETQYF. In nucleotides, the CDR3 is TGCGCCAGCAGCCAGACCTTGACAGGGGGCTCGGAGACCCAGTACTTC. The chain uses TRBV4-1 and TRBJ2-5, with 10 nucleotides matching TRBD1. CDR3 size: 16 residues. V was clipped by 3 bases and J by 5 bases; unmatched bases: 9. Germline CDR1 is MGHRA and CDR2 is YSYEKL.

This clonotype has a handful of counts. V usage is TRBV18 and J usage is TRBJ2-7, with 7 bases matching TRBD1. The CDR3 sequence is 14 residues long. V lost 3 bases to trimming and J lost 0 bases; unmatched junction nucleotides: 2. The germline V gene encodes CDR1 KGHSH and CDR2 LQKENI. The CDR3 DNA follows: TGTGCCAGCTCACCCGGGACAGCCTCCTACGAGCAGTACTTC. Its protein product is CASSPGTASYEQYF.

The table lists this clonotype with a few counts. The chain is built from TRBV5-1 and TRBJ2-2; D is possibly TRBD2 (6 bases). The V and J ends lost 3 bases and 2 bases respectively, with 11 bases between them. CDR1 and CDR2 (germline): SGHRS, YFSETQ. The CDR3 is 15 residues long. The CDR3 nucleotides are TGCGCCAGCAGCTGGCCACTAGCCAACACCGGGGAGCTGTTTTTT. It yields the protein CASSWPLANTGELFF.

As to this clonotype: An end of the junction differs from the germline gene, which may be a read error. The chain carries TRBV7-9 and TRBJ1-2; TRBD1 matches 10 bases. CDR1 and CDR2 (germline): SEHNR, FQNEAQ (reference sequence). CDR3 length: 14 amino acids. CDR3 region: CASSDWDRGYDYTF. The CDR3 nucleotides are TGTGCCAGCAGCGACTGGGACAGGGGATATGACTACACCTTC. The complete variable domain, with remaining parts taken from reference TRBV7-9 and TRBJ1-2, reads DTGVSQNPRHKITKRGQNVTFRCDPISEHNRLYWYRQTLGQGPEFLTYFQNEAQLEKSRLLSDRFSAERPKGSFSTLEIQRTEQGDSAMYLCASSDWDRGYDYTFGSGTRLTVV.

The DNA of the CDR3 is TGTGCCAGCAGCGCTAGGATCCGCGAGACCCAGTACTTC. It codes for CASSARIRETQYF. The chain combines TRBV7-9 with TRBJ2-5; no reliable D call. There are 13 residues in the CDR3. The V gene lost 5 bases and the J gene lost 5 bases, with 12 bases spanning the gap. Per the germline V gene, CDR1 is SEHNR and CDR2 is FQNEAQ (reference sequence).

This chain uses TRBV5-5 with TRBJ2-7; 8 nucleotides match TRBD2. This CDR3 has 14 residues. After removal of 6 bases from V and 9 bases from J, the junction contained 14 bases not matched to a gene. Germline loops: CDR1 SGHKS, CDR2 YYEKEE (reference sequence). DNA for the CDR3: TGTGCCAGCATTCCCCGCGGGGGGTCCGGGGGGCAGTACTTC. Residues: CASIPRGGSGGQYF.

The chain joins TRBV9 to TRBJ2-5; 9 nucleotides agree with TRBD2. The germline V gene encodes CDR1 SGDLS and CDR2 YYNGEE. The CDR3 consists of 16 residues. With V trimmed by 4 bases and J by 4 bases, 11 bases remained unmatched. In DNA form, the CDR3 reads TGTGCCAGCAGCCCGGCGGGGGGGAGGAGAGGAGAGACCCAGTACTTC. It yields the protein CASSPAGGRRGETQYF. Supplemented by reference TRBV9 and TRBJ2-5, the full variable domain reads DSGVTQTPKHLITATGQRVTLRCSPRSGDLSVYWYQQSLDQGLQFLIQYYNGEERAKGNILERFSAQQFPDLHSELNLSSLELGDSALYFCASSPAGGRRGETQYFGPGTRLLVL.

The table lists this clonotype with many counts. An end of the junction does not agree with germline; a read error may underlie this. This chain links TRBV5-6 with TRBJ1-2; no reliable D call. CDR3 length: 12 residues. Germline assignment: CDR1 SGHDT and CDR2 YYEEEE. This chain's CDR3 is CTSSKTDYGYTF. DNA of the CDR3: TGTACCAGCAGCAAAACAGATTATGGCTACACCTTC.

The rearrangement joins TRBV20-1 to TRBJ1-5; unclear D gene. The CDR3 runs 13 residues. Germline CDR1 is DFQATT and CDR2 is SNEGSKA (reference sequence). Trimming took 5 bases from V and 3 from J, leaving 11 bases between them. CDR3: CSAGRGNNQPQHF. The CDR3 DNA reads TGCAGTGCTGGCCGGGGAAACAATCAGCCCCAGCATTTT.

This chain connects TRBV18 to TRBJ2-5; 9 bases line up with TRBD2. V dropped 0 bases and J dropped 5; count of bases not matched to a gene: 7. The CDR3 covers 16 residues. CDR1 is KGHSH, CDR2 LQKENI, per germline. CDR3 region: CASSPPTSGPGETQYF. The CDR3 nucleotides read TGTGCCAGCTCACCACCGACTAGCGGCCCTGGGGAGACCCAGTACTTC.

The chain carries TRBV7-9 and TRBJ2-5, with D maybe TRBD1 (5 bases). Trimming left V 4 bases short and J 1 base short, with 10 bases between. Germline V gene data show CDR1 as SEHNR and CDR2 as FQNEAQ (reference sequence). The length of the CDR3 is 14 residues. CDR3 sequence reads: CASSSVDTQETQYF. In DNA, the CDR3 is TGTGCCAGCAGCTCAGTGGACACCCAAGAGACCCAGTACTTC. The full variable domain, with the rest looked up from reference TRBV7-9 and TRBJ2-5, is DTGVSQNPRHKITKRGQNVTFRCDPISEHNRLYWYRQTLGQGPEFLTYFQNEAQLEKSRLLSDRFSAERPKGSFSTLEIQRTEQGDSAMYLCASSSVDTQETQYFGPGTRLLVL.

This clonotype was found once. The rearrangement joins TRBV20-1 to TRBJ1-2, with 9 bases identical to TRBD1. Unmatched junction bases numbered 7, after V lost 4 bases and J lost 4 bases. The CDR3 extends over 14 amino acids. CDR1 is DFQATT, CDR2 SNEGSKA, per germline (reference sequence). The CDR3 loop is CSATGTGYGYGYTF. CDR3 in DNA: TGCAGTGCTACCGGGACAGGGTACGGCTATGGCTACACCTTC.

The V and J genes are TRBV2 and TRBJ1-2, with 7 bases identical to TRBD1. CDR1 and CDR2 (germline): SNHLY, FYNNEI. V dropped 11 bases and J dropped 4; count of bases not matched to a gene: 10. The CDR3 sequence is 13 residues long. CDR3 amino acids: CAGKQGNGYGYTF. The CDR3 DNA reads as TGTGCCGGTAAACAGGGGAATGGCTATGGCTACACCTTC.

The rearrangement joins TRBV7-2 to TRBJ2-5; D remains ambiguous. Germline CDR1 is SGHTA and CDR2 is FQGNSA. This CDR3 comprises 16 residues. Between the trimmed V and J ends, which lost 1 base and 9 bases, there was a span of 21 bases. The CDR3 loop is CASSLEAATSNQPQYF. In DNA form, the CDR3 reads TGTGCCAGCAGCTTAGAGGCGGCCACGAGCAATCAGCCCCAGTACTTC.

This clonotype was detected many times. CDR3 sequence (DNA): TGCGCCAGCAGTGAGTCAGGGGGGGGACCTAGGTACGAGCAGTACTTC. It is translated as CASSESGGGPRYEQYF. V usage is TRBV10-2 and J usage is TRBJ2-7; D may be TRBD2 (7 bases). The CDR3 has 16 residues. The germline gives CDR1 WSHSY, CDR2 SAAADI. Trimming shortened V by 0 bases and J by 4 bases, and 16 bases separated the two germline ends.

This clonotype has ten or more counts. V is TRBV5-6 and J is TRBJ1-5; a possible D gene is TRBD1 (5 bases). The CDR3 is 16 amino acids. V lost 0 bases, J lost 4 bases, and 14 bases lay in between. Germline values: CDR1 SGHDT, CDR2 YYEEEE. CDR3 in amino acids: CASSLEFGRDNQPQHF. CDR3 sequence (DNA): TGTGCCAGCAGCTTGGAGTTCGGCAGGGATAATCAGCCCCAGCATTTT. Looking up the rest from reference TRBV5-6 and TRBJ1-5 gives the full variable domain: DAGVTQSPTHLIKTRGQQVTLRCSPKSGHDTVSWYQQALGQGPQFIFQYYEEEERQRGNFPDRFSGHQFPNYSSELNVNALLLGDSALYLCASSLEFGRDNQPQHFGDGTRLSIL.

This clonotype was found once. The chain joins TRBV10-3 to TRBJ2-7; 7 bases agree with TRBD2. Germline-derived CDR1 and CDR2 are ENHRY and SYGVKD. CDR3 length: 13 amino acids. The junction had 3 bases not matched to a gene; V was cut back by 0 bases and J by 7 bases. CDR3 sequence reads: CAISESSGGEQYF. The CDR3, as DNA: TGTGCCATCAGTGAGTCATCGGGAGGTGAGCAGTACTTC.

CDR3 sequence reads: CASSPAGVGKTQYF. The CDR3 DNA follows: TGTGCCAGCAGCCCAGCGGGGGTAGGAAAGACCCAGTACTTC. V and J are TRBV7-3 and TRBJ2-5; 8 positions match TRBD2. The CDR3 runs to 14 residues. CDR1 SGHTA and CDR2 FQGTGA come from the germline V gene. The V and J ends lost 5 bases and 6 bases, in that order; junction bases with no gene match: 8.

This clonotype was counted a single time. Its ends do not fully match the called genes, so a read error is possible. V and J are TRBV7-8 and TRBJ1-5; D not resolved. This CDR3 spans 16 amino acids. The germline V gene encodes CDR1 SGHVS and CDR2 FQNEAQ. CDR3 in amino acids: CASSYSGRARNEPQHF. In DNA form, the CDR3 reads TGTGCCAGCAGCTATAGCGGGAGGGCCCGCAATGAGCCCCAGCATTTT.

The chain recombines TRBV7-2 with TRBJ1-6; TRBD1 matches at 8 bases. Germline V gives CDR1 SGHTA, CDR2 FQGNSA. V was pared by 5 bases and J by 6 bases, with 6 bases of the junction left unmatched. This CDR3 spans 15 amino acids. In nucleotides, the CDR3 is TGTGCCAGCAGCGGAGGGACAGGACCTAATTCACCCCTCCACTTT. The encoded protein is CASSGGTGPNSPLHF.

This clonotype was picked up many times. The chain links TRBV7-8 to TRBJ2-7, with a tentative D call TRBD2 (5 bases). The CDR3 length is 15 residues. The ends were cut back, 3 bases at V and 0 bases at J, with 12 bases in the middle. Germline lookup yields CDR1 SGHVS and CDR2 FQNEAQ. In DNA form, the CDR3 reads TGTGCCAGCAGCTTGTTTGGACTCAGCTCCTACGAGCAGTACTTC. Residues: CASSLFGLSSYEQYF.

The chain links TRBV5-1 to TRBJ2-7, with 9 positions matching TRBD2. From germline, CDR1 is SGHRS and CDR2 YFSETQ. The CDR3 is 15 amino acids. The junction had 5 bases not matched to a gene; V was cut back by 1 base and J by 3 bases. CDR3: CASSLNSGSGYEQYF. DNA for the CDR3: TGCGCCAGCAGCTTGAATAGCGGGAGTGGCTACGAGCAGTACTTC.

This clonotype appeared a few times. This sequence joins TRBV14 and TRBJ2-5; TRBD2 is a possible D gene (5 bases). The CDR3 runs 14 residues. Germline V gene sequence: CDR1 SGHDN, CDR2 FVKESK. Trimming took off 3 bases at V and 2 bases at J, with 10 bases between the two ends. The CDR3 nucleotides read TGTGCCAGCAGCCACAGACTACGACAAGAGACCCAGTACTTC. Its protein product is CASSHRLRQETQYF.